This TCR beta chain was captured by sequencing in a study of identifying expanded T cells in peripheral blood. Study observations and caveats: Over two and four weeks, about 15 and 19 clones changed, versus approximately 1.2 between replicates. Variance in clone template counts between approximately two-week samples significantly increased with total template count across all healthy donors.

Germline V gives CDR1 PRHDT, CDR2 FYEKMQ (reference sequence). The CDR3 is 13 amino acids. Trimming left V 4 bases short and J 3 bases short, with 9 bases between. Sequencing used immunoSEQ multiplex PCR; TCRdb keeps in-frame clones, though not all of them. Of about 100,000 clones in the sample, around 90% were seen once. This clone has just a few counts. Its specificity is not known. The sequencing sample was made of blood. J is TRBJ1-1 and V is TRBV13; D uncertain. This clonotype was obtained from a person aged 18-70 years in good health. In DNA, the CDR3 is TGTGCCAGCAGCTCCGGACTGTACACTGAAGCTTTCTTT. Protein sequence: CASSSGLYTEAFF.